This is a list of T cell receptor beta chains from one sample in a study of cytomegalovirus exposure and HLA in healthy donors. Only in-frame clones appear in the TCRdb table, and some are missing; sequencing was by immunoSEQ multiplex PCR. The table shows over 100,000 clones, with 70% occurring only once. Sequences were obtained from PBMCs. These receptors were collected from a man in his thirties or forties in good health and CMV-seropositive. CDR3s include the opening cysteine and the closing phenylalanine or tryptophan. D genes are given only for firm matches. Clone size is stated in some rows and not others, as once, few, many or a class when expanded.

V,D,J,size,length,DNA,CDR3
TRBV27,TRBD1,TRBJ1-5,-,16,TGTGCCAGCAGTTTATCGGGACAGGTTAGCAATCAGCCCCAGCATTTT,CASSLSGQVSNQPQHF
TRBV4-1,-,TRBJ2-1,-,13,TGCGCCAGCAGCCTCTGGCTAGTCGATGAGCAGTTCTTC,CASSLWLVDEQFF
TRBV6-6,TRBD1,TRBJ1-2,-,16,TGTGCCAGCAGTTTCGGACAGGGGGCAGGGTACGACGGCTACACCTTC,CASSFGQGAGYDGYTF
TRBV29-1,-,TRBJ1-2,-,16,TGCAGCGTTGAAGCGGCCAGGCCCTCCGCCGGCGATGGCTACACCTTC,CSVEAARPSAGDGYTF
TRBV18,-,TRBJ1-6,-,16,TGTGCCAGCTCACCAAGTTTACAGCCGGGGAATTCACCCCTCCACTTT,CASSPSLQPGNSPLHF
TRBV25-1,TRBD1,TRBJ2-7,-,13,TGTGCCAGCAGCGGGACAGGGTTTTACGAGCAGTACTTC,CASSGTGFYEQYF
TRBV6-5,-,TRBJ1-1,few,13,TGTGCCAGCACGGAGGACTCGTGGACTGAAGCTTTCTTT,CASTEDSWTEAFF
TRBV5-1,TRBD2,TRBJ2-3,once,15,TGCGCCAGCAGCCCCGGGGGGGCGGGCACAGATACGCAGTATTTT,CASSPGGAGTDTQYF
TRBV7-9,TRBD1,TRBJ1-1,-,14,TGTGCCAGCAGCTTTGGACAGGGTGGCACTGAAGCTTTCTTT,CASSFGQGGTEAFF
TRBV5-1,-,TRBJ2-3,-,14,TGCGCCAGCAGCTTGGCCCAGGGCACAGATACGCAGTATTTT,CASSLAQGTDTQYF
TRBV4-1,-,TRBJ2-3,-,18,TGCGCCAGCAGCCAAGATAGGGGGGGAGGGGTGGGCACAGATACGCAGTATTTT,CASSQDRGGGVGTDTQYF
TRBV19,TRBD2,TRBJ2-1,-,14,TGTGCCAGTAGTATGGCGGGAGCCAACAATGAGCAGTTCTTC,CASSMAGANNEQFF
TRBV10-2,TRBD1,TRBJ1-1,-,14,TGCGCCAGCAGTGGGGGACAGGGGAACACTGAAGCTTTCTTT,CASSGGQGNTEAFF
TRBV7-9,TRBD1,TRBJ1-2,few,13,TGTGCCAGCAGCCAACTCAGGGGGCTGGGCTACACCTTC,CASSQLRGLGYTF
TRBV4-1,TRBD2,TRBJ2-5,-,22,TGCGCCAGCAGCCCTCGGGGGTCCGCGGGAGTGAAAAATTCGGCTTTCCAAGAGACCCAGTACTTC,CASSPRGSAGVKNSAFQETQYF
TRBV10-3,TRBD1,TRBJ1-1,-,19,TGTGCCATCAGTGAGCCCCGGGACAGGGGTCACCGAGGGAACACTGAAGCTTTCTTT,CAISEPRDRGHRGNTEAFF
TRBV6-5,-,TRBJ1-1,-,13,TGTGCCAGCAGAAGGGGTATGGACACTGAAGCTTTCTTT,CASRRGMDTEAFF
TRBV5-1,TRBD1,TRBJ2-7,few,14,TGCGCCAGCAGCTTGAGGACAGGGGGGTACGAGCAGTACTTC,CASSLRTGGYEQYF